The 11 T cell receptor beta chains presented below share a single source sample, sequenced in a study of cytomegalovirus exposure and HLA in healthy donors. The PCR ran on 60 Vbeta and 13 Jbeta primers. Profiling relied on immunoSEQ multiplex PCR, and the TCRdb table lists in-frame clones only, not all of them. Of 100,000 or so clones detected, about 80% appear once; the ten largest clones hold roughly 2.1%. The sequencing sample was made of PBMCs. Receptors were obtained from a man aged 25-40 years in good health and CMV-seronegative.

This clone was recorded only once. The V and J genes are TRBV7-9 and TRBJ2-2; 10 nucleotides match TRBD2. V was clipped by 5 bases and J by 4 bases; unmatched bases: 7. Germline values: CDR1 SEHNR, CDR2 FQNEAQ (reference sequence). This CDR3 region has 16 residues. DNA for the CDR3: TGTGCCAGCAGCGGCGGACTAGCGGTGGGCACCGGGGAGCTGTTTTTT. Residues: CASSGGLAVGTGELFF.

The chain carries TRBV15 and TRBJ1-4; the D is unclear. Germline values: CDR1 LNHNV, CDR2 YYDKDF (reference sequence). Trimming took 3 bases from V and 4 from J, leaving 12 bases between them. The CDR3 has 15 residues. DNA for the CDR3: TGTGCCACCAGCAGGGTGAGAGGGAGTAATGAAAAACTGTTTTTT. Amino acid sequence: CATSRVRGSNEKLFF.

This clone has a single count. The chain uses TRBV7-2 and TRBJ1-2; TRBD1 might be the D (5 bases). This CDR3 contains 12 residues. V dropped 5 bases and J dropped 7 bases, with 11 bases sitting between them. The germline gives CDR1 SGHTA, CDR2 FQGNSA. CDR3 region: CASSRGGAGYTF. DNA for the CDR3: TGTGCCAGCAGCCGAGGCGGGGCTGGCTACACCTTC.

The sample holds one count of this clone. V is TRBV11-2 and J is TRBJ2-1; D perhaps matches TRBD2 (5 bases). Trimming stripped 1 base from V and 8 bases from J, with 12 bases between. CDR1 is SGHAT, CDR2 FQNNGV, per germline. This CDR3 has 14 residues. CDR3 amino acids: CASSLGRPSHEQFF. Here the CDR3 DNA reads TGTGCCAGCAGCTTAGGGAGGCCCTCCCATGAGCAGTTCTTC.

The rearrangement joins TRBV7-9 to TRBJ2-3; a weak D match, TRBD2 (5 bases). Trimming shortened V by 2 bases and J by 4 bases, and 10 bases separated the two germline ends. The CDR3 runs to 14 residues. The germline gives CDR1 SEHNR, CDR2 FQNEAQ (reference sequence). In DNA, the CDR3 is TGTGCCAGCAGCTTATATAACGGGGCAGATACGCAGTATTTT. Translated: CASSLYNGADTQYF. Supplemented by reference TRBV7-9 and TRBJ2-3, the full variable domain reads DTGVSQNPRHKITKRGQNVTFRCDPISEHNRLYWYRQTLGQGPEFLTYFQNEAQLEKSRLLSDRFSAERPKGSFSTLEIQRTEQGDSAMYLCASSLYNGADTQYFGPGTRLTVL.

The rearrangement joins TRBV5-4 to TRBJ2-7; D may be TRBD2 (5 bases). V was trimmed by 4 bases and J by 6 bases, leaving 11 bases between them. This CDR3 spans 12 amino acids. Germline-derived CDR1 and CDR2 are SGHNT and YYREEE (reference sequence). CDR3: CASSKPAGEQYF. The CDR3 bases are TGTGCCAGCAGCAAGCCCGCGGGCGAGCAGTACTTC.

The gene calls are TRBV28 and TRBJ2-1; D gene uncertain. Germline V CDR1 and CDR2: MDHEN, SYDVKM. The CDR3 runs to 13 residues. The V gene lost 10 bases and the J gene lost 3 bases, with 13 bases spanning the gap. CDR3 amino acids: CAITNAIYNEQFF. The CDR3, as DNA: TGTGCCATCACCAACGCTATCTACAATGAGCAGTTCTTC.

The chain recombines TRBV4-2 with TRBJ2-5, with 12 nucleotides matching TRBD2. The CDR3 sequence is 17 residues long. Unmatched junction bases numbered 6, after V lost 4 bases and J lost 0 bases. CDR1 is LGHNA and CDR2 is YNFKEQ in the germline V gene. The CDR3 protein is CASSPQLAGGYQETQYF. CDR3 DNA: TGTGCCAGCAGCCCTCAACTAGCGGGGGGATACCAAGAGACCCAGTACTTC.

CDR3 amino acids: CASSPVEIIGEQYF. CDR3 nucleotides: TGTGCCAGCTCACCAGTCGAGATCATCGGGGAGCAGTACTTC. The V gene is TRBV18, the J gene TRBJ2-7; no firm D call. The V end lost 2 bases, the J end lost 7 bases, and 15 bases lay between the germline ends. The V gene's germline CDR1 is KGHSH and CDR2 LQKENI. This CDR3 is 14 amino acids long.

The chain links TRBV7-9 to TRBJ2-5; TRBD2 matches at 7 bases. The V segment lost 3 bases and the J segment 0 bases; nucleotides outside the gene matches: 4. CDR3 length equals 15 residues. Germline loops: CDR1 SEHNR, CDR2 FQNEAQ (reference sequence). CDR3 region: CASSLLLANQETQYF. The CDR3 region has the DNA TGTGCCAGCAGCTTGTTACTAGCGAACCAAGAGACCCAGTACTTC.

The gene calls are TRBV30 and TRBJ2-6; D might be TRBD1 (6 bases). V was pared by 0 bases and J by 4 bases, with 16 bases between. The CDR3 runs 17 residues. Germline CDR1 GTSNPN, CDR2 SVGIG (reference sequence). Here the CDR3 DNA reads TGTGCCTGGAGTGTACAGGGCGAAGCACCCGGGGCCAACGTCCTGACTTTC. Translated: CAWSVQGEAPGANVLTF.